The present T cell receptor beta chain was sequenced within a study of blood T cells in healthy people across ages. This CDR3 spans 12 amino acids. Germline V gene sequence: CDR1 LGHDT, CDR2 YNNKEL (reference sequence). A second about 7 to 11 cycle PCR used barcoded and J-beta primers. One entry per CDR3 protein, called by TCRdb with MiXCR from the 5' RACE reads. The table lists 550,000 to 750,000 distinct CDR3 sequences, around 21% of them singletons, with 3.6% in the top ten. This clonotype was counted once. This TCR was sampled from a man between 65 and 79 years old in good health. This chain links TRBV3-1 with TRBJ2-5; TRBD2 aligns across 7 bases. The last part of the DNA fits TRBJ2-7 better; the J call may be wrong. The specimen was blood. The CDR3, as DNA: TGTGCCAGCAGCAAGACTAGCCACGAGCAGTACTTC. It codes for CASSKTSHEQYF.